A single sample gave rise to the 30 T cell receptor beta chains below, sequenced in a study of human T cells and chemical hapten exposure. Time point in this sample: patch test 2, 6 weeks after DPC sensitization. Treatment reported: therapeutic diphenylcyclopropenone sensitization with weekly scalp DPC. MiXCR, applied by TCRdb to the RACE reads, yields one record per CDR3 protein. The sample lists 84,000 or so distinct CDR3 sequences, 10% seen once, with roughly 2.3% in the top ten. The specimen comprised whole blood, sampled in connection with sensitization to the hapten diphenylcyclopropenone (DPC). These receptor sequences come from a woman younger than 45 with alopecia areata. Some clones in this sample may be carry-over from other donors' samples.

At least ten counts were recorded for this clonotype. The chain employs TRBV7-2 and TRBJ1-1; TRBD1 aligns across 7 bases. CDR1 is SGHTA, CDR2 FQGNSA, per germline. The trim removed 2 bases at V and 5 bases at J, leaving 5 bases unmatched. This CDR3 has 14 amino acids. The CDR3 sequence is CASSLRQGRTEAFF. CDR3 nucleotide sequence: TGTGCCAGCAGCTTACGACAGGGACGAACTGAAGCTTTCTTT.

There are many counts of this clonotype. The chain carries TRBV7-8 and TRBJ1-4, with D possibly being TRBD1 (5 bases). CDR3 size: 15 residues. Germline V CDR1 and CDR2: SGHVS, FQNEAQ. Trimming took off 1 base at V and 7 bases at J, with 13 bases between the two ends. In DNA, the CDR3 is TGTGCCAGCAGCTTAGGGGGGTGGAGGACTGAAAAACTGTTTTTT. It codes for CASSLGGWRTEKLFF.

This clonotype has a count of ten or more. The chain is built from TRBV3-1 and TRBJ2-1; tentatively, D is TRBD2 (6 bases). The CDR3 loop spans 14 amino acids. Looked up from germline, CDR1 is LGHDT and CDR2 is YNNKEL (reference sequence). Trimming stripped 4 bases from V and 5 bases from J, with 12 bases between. CDR3 in DNA: TGTGCCAGCAGCCCCCAACTAGCAGACAATGAGCAGTTCTTC. This translates into CASSPQLADNEQFF.

This rearrangement joins TRBV3-1 to TRBJ2-1; perhaps D is TRBD1 or TRBD2 (6 bases each). The germline V gene encodes CDR1 LGHDT and CDR2 YNNKEL (reference sequence). The CDR3 runs 17 residues. V was trimmed by 1 base and J by 6 bases, leaving 19 bases between them. CDR3 DNA: TGTGCCAGCAGCCAAGGCGAGGGGAAAGGAGGGGGCAATGAGCAGTTCTTC. It specifies CASSQGEGKGGGNEQFF.

This clonotype was recorded at least ten times. The rearrangement links TRBV20-1 to TRBJ2-7; 7 nucleotides align to TRBD1. Germline V gene data show CDR1 as DFQATT and CDR2 as SNEGSKA (reference sequence). Germline trimming cut 6 bases from V and 4 bases from J; bases unmatched to any gene: 9. The CDR3 contains 13 residues. CDR3 sequence: CSAHQLQGYEQYF. The CDR3 DNA reads TGCAGTGCCCACCAACTACAGGGGTACGAGCAGTACTTC.

The V and J genes are TRBV6-2 or TRBV6-3 and TRBJ2-5; D tentatively fits TRBD1 or TRBD2 (5 bases each). Germline values: CDR1 MNHEY, CDR2 SVGEGT. Trimming cost V 6 bases and J 7 bases, with 12 bases left between them. The CDR3 covers 12 residues. The DNA of the CDR3 is TGTGCCAGCAGCCAGGGACGGGGGACCCAGTACTTC. Translation gives CASSQGRGTQYF.

This clonotype was seen many times. The J gene is TRBJ2-3, the V gene TRBV19; no reliable D call. With 6 bases removed from V and 3 bases from J, the gap between germline ends came to 13 bases. Per the germline V gene, CDR1 is LNHDA and CDR2 is SQIVND (reference sequence). The length of the CDR3 is 14 residues. DNA of the CDR3: TGTGCCAGTAGGGACCCAGGTAGAACAGATACGCAGTATTTT. Translating it yields CASRDPGRTDTQYF.

The CDR3 DNA reads TGTGCCAGCAGGCCCAGGGAATATAGCAATCAGCCCCAGCATTTT. Translating it yields CASRPREYSNQPQHF. The chain uses TRBV6-5 and TRBJ1-5, with D maybe TRBD1 (5 bases). V was cut by 6 bases and J by 0 bases, with 12 bases left in between. CDR1 MNHEY and CDR2 SVGAGI come from the germline V gene. CDR3 size: 15 residues.

This clonotype was recorded at least ten times. J is TRBJ2-4 and V is TRBV30; tentatively, D is TRBD1 (6 bases). CDR3 length: 15 amino acids. Trimming took off 0 bases at V and 6 bases at J, with 15 bases between the two ends. Germline CDR1 GTSNPN, CDR2 SVGIG (reference sequence). CDR3 coding DNA: TGTGCCTGGAGTGTAGGGGGTTCGGGCGGAAACATTCAGTACTTC. Its protein is CAWSVGGSGGNIQYF. Combining the CDR3 with reference TRBV30 and TRBJ2-4 gives the whole variable domain SQTIHQWPATLVQPVGSPLSLECTVEGTSNPNLYWYRQAAGRGLQLLFYSVGIGQISSEVPQNLSASRPQDRQFILSSKKLLLSDSGFYLCAWSVGGSGGNIQYFGAGTRLSVL.

This clonotype was picked up many times. The gene calls are TRBV29-1 and TRBJ2-1, with unresolved D. The CDR3 is made up of 13 amino acids. V lost 5 bases to trimming and J lost 1 base, with 9 bases between them. Germline lookup yields CDR1 SQVTM and CDR2 ANQGSEA. CDR3 region: CSVLPESYNEQFF. In nucleotides, the CDR3 is TGCAGCGTTCTGCCCGAGTCCTACAATGAGCAGTTCTTC.

This clonotype was observed at least ten times. The chain employs TRBV12-3 or TRBV12-4 and TRBJ2-4; the D is unclear. V lost 7 bases, J lost 9 bases, and 7 bases lay in between. The CDR3 consists of 10 residues. The CDR3 sequence: CASKGPIQYF. CDR3 coding DNA: TGTGCCAGCAAAGGACCCATTCAGTACTTC.

This clonotype has a handful of counts. The chain recombines TRBV20-1 with TRBJ1-4; D is ambiguous. The CDR3 has 13 amino acids. The germline V and J ends were trimmed by 5 bases and 4 bases, with 11 bases remaining between them. CDR1 and CDR2 from the germline V gene are DFQATT and SNEGSKA (reference sequence). The CDR3 loop reads CSAYEGGNEKLFF. In DNA, the CDR3 is TGCAGTGCTTATGAGGGCGGTAATGAAAAACTGTTTTTT.

Ten or more counts support this clonotype. The chain has TRBV7-9 and TRBJ2-7; 9 positions agree with TRBD1. The CDR3 sequence is 16 residues long. From germline, CDR1 is SEHNR and CDR2 FQNEAQ (reference sequence). V lost 3 bases to trimming and J lost 5 bases; unmatched junction nucleotides: 11. The CDR3 coding sequence is TGTGCCAGCAGCTTGTCTTTGACAGGGGGGTCCCACGAGCAGTACTTC. Amino acids: CASSLSLTGGSHEQYF.

The table lists this clonotype with many counts. J is TRBJ1-4 and V is TRBV12-3 or TRBV12-4; TRBD1 might be the D (5 bases). The CDR3 is made up of 14 amino acids. The V and J ends lost 5 bases and 10 bases respectively, with 17 bases between them. CDR3 loop: CASSRDPLLGKLFF. The CDR3 DNA reads as TGTGCCAGCAGTAGGGACCCCCTATTGGGAAAACTGTTTTTT.

This clonotype was detected many times. The J gene is TRBJ1-1, the V gene TRBV20-1, with a possible D match to TRBD1 (5 bases). The germline V gene encodes CDR1 DFQATT and CDR2 SNEGSKA (reference sequence). The germline V and J ends were trimmed by 6 bases and 2 bases, with 16 bases remaining between them. The CDR3 extends over 14 amino acids. In nucleotides, the CDR3 is TGCAGTGCCAAAGGGGTGGGAATAAACACTGAAGCTTTCTTT. It yields the protein CSAKGVGINTEAFF.

This clonotype has a count of ten or more. The gene calls are TRBV5-1 and TRBJ2-1; D ambiguous. This CDR3 has 17 amino acids. Trimming removed 2 bases from V and 0 bases from J, with 15 bases in between. CDR1 and CDR2 (germline): SGHRS, YFSETQ. CDR3 in amino acids: CASSFSHSSSSYNEQFF. For the CDR3, the DNA is TGCGCCAGCAGCTTCAGCCATAGCAGTAGCTCCTACAATGAGCAGTTCTTC.

This chain uses TRBV14 with TRBJ2-7; D is perhaps TRBD1 (6 bases). The V end was cut by 4 bases, the J end by 6 bases, with 13 bases between. The CDR3 is made up of 13 amino acids. Germline-derived CDR1 and CDR2 are SGHDN and FVKESK. In DNA, the CDR3 is TGTGCCAGCAGCCCGACAGGACTGGGCGAGCAGTACTTC. Protein product: CASSPTGLGEQYF.

This clonotype was observed many times. V usage is TRBV5-1 and J usage is TRBJ2-5; D not certain. Germline loops: CDR1 SGHRS, CDR2 YFSETQ. Deletions cut 0 bases from V and 3 bases from J, with 9 bases between. The CDR3 has 14 residues. CDR3 bases: TGCGCCAGCAGCTTGGTGGGATACGAAGAGACCCAGTACTTC. Protein product: CASSLVGYEETQYF.

At least ten counts were recorded for this clonotype. This chain joins TRBV10-3 and TRBJ1-2; D remains unclear. V was cut by 4 bases and J by 4 bases, with 10 bases left in between. The CDR3 is 13 amino acids. CDR1 is ENHRY, CDR2 SYGVKD, per germline. The DNA of the CDR3 is TGTGCCATCAGTGGAGGCATTGGCTATGGCTACACCTTC. This translates into CAISGGIGYGYTF.

This clonotype was observed many times. The rearrangement links TRBV12-5 to TRBJ2-1; TRBD1 is a possible D gene (6 bases). Germline values: CDR1 LGHNT, CDR2 FRNRAP. CDR3 size: 12 residues. Between the trimmed V and J ends, which lost 2 bases and 7 bases, there was a span of 6 bases. The CDR3 DNA reads as TGTGCTAGTGGTTTGACAGGGAATGAGCAGTTCTTC. It specifies CASGLTGNEQFF. The full variable domain, rest sourced from reference TRBV12-5 and TRBJ2-1, is DARVTQTPRHKVTEMGQEVTMRCQPILGHNTVFWYRQTMMQGLELLAYFRNRAPLDDSGMPKDRFSAEMPDATLATLKIQPSEPRDSAVYFCASGLTGNEQFFGPGTRLTVL.

There are many counts of this clonotype. The genes are TRBV6-2 or TRBV6-3 and TRBJ1-2; D gene unclear. Between the trimmed V and J ends, which lost 7 bases and 2 bases, there was a span of 14 bases. Germline V lookup: CDR1 MNHEY, CDR2 SVGEGT. The CDR3 runs 14 residues. DNA for the CDR3: TGTGCCAGCACCCCATTAACACAGAACTATGGCTACACCTTC. It translates to CASTPLTQNYGYTF.

The chain employs TRBV6-1 and TRBJ1-2, with D possibly TRBD1 on 6 matching bases. V was cut by 6 bases and J by 4 bases, with 15 bases left in between. The germline V gene encodes CDR1 MNHNS and CDR2 SASEGT. The CDR3 covers 14 residues. The CDR3 bases are TGTGCCAGCAGCAAAAGGGACACCAGCTATGGCTACACCTTC. Its translation is CASSKRDTSYGYTF.

The table lists this clonotype with many counts. J is TRBJ1-1 and V is TRBV24-1; D gene ambiguous. The V end lost 10 bases, the J end lost 3 bases, and 14 bases lay between the germline ends. Germline lookup yields CDR1 KGHDR and CDR2 SFDVKD. There are 13 residues in the CDR3. The CDR3 DNA sequence: TGTGCCACTTCCGGGCCGACGGACACTGAAGCTTTCTTT. Translated, it gives CATSGPTDTEAFF.

The chain recombines TRBV20-1 with TRBJ2-5; maybe TRBD1 (6 bases). This CDR3 spans 13 amino acids. The germline V gene has CDR1 DFQATT and CDR2 SNEGSKA (reference sequence). V was trimmed by 4 bases and J by 5 bases, leaving 14 bases between them. CDR3 sequence (DNA): TGCAGTGCTATAGCTGGGACACCCGAGACCCAGTACTTC. It yields the protein CSAIAGTPETQYF.

This clonotype was counted a few times. V and J are TRBV6-6 and TRBJ1-6; maybe TRBD1 (6 bases). This CDR3 has 17 residues. Germline-derived CDR1 and CDR2 are MNHNY and SVGAGI (reference sequence). Trimming cost V 2 bases and J 9 bases, with 20 bases left between them. CDR3 sequence reads: CASSYLPGTGNSSPLHF. The CDR3 DNA reads TGTGCCAGCAGTTACCTTCCCGGAACAGGGAATAGTTCACCCCTCCACTTT.

This clonotype came up many times. The V call is TRBV18, the J call TRBJ2-5, with D possibly being TRBD2 (6 bases). Deletions cut 1 base from V and 3 bases from J, with 12 bases between. This CDR3 spans 15 amino acids. Germline V gene data show CDR1 as KGHSH and CDR2 as LQKENI. In DNA form, the CDR3 reads TGTGCCAGCTCACCACTGCCAGGAGGGGAAGAGACCCAGTACTTC. As protein: CASSPLPGGEETQYF.

The CDR3 region has the DNA TGCAGCGTTGAGGGACACCCTTCCTCTAGCACAGATACGCAGTATTTT. It encodes CSVEGHPSSSTDTQYF. The chain has TRBV29-1 and TRBJ2-3; the D gene is possibly TRBD1 (6 bases). V was shortened by 3 bases and J by 0 bases, with 16 bases between the two germline ends. The CDR3 consists of 16 residues. Germline assignment: CDR1 SQVTM and CDR2 ANQGSEA.

This clonotype has at least ten counts. The rearrangement uses TRBV5-1 and TRBJ1-1; 7 bases align to TRBD1. The CDR3 sequence is 12 residues long. Germline loops: CDR1 SGHRS, CDR2 YFSETQ. After removal of 4 bases from V and 7 bases from J, the junction contained 4 bases not matched to a gene. In DNA form, the CDR3 reads TGCGCCAGCAGCCGGGGGGACAGTGAAGCTTTCTTT. Its translation is CASSRGDSEAFF.

Notes on this clonotype: This could be a read error, since a much larger clone is one nucleotide away. The chain joins TRBV6-4 to TRBJ1-1, with 7 bases fitting TRBD1. The CDR3 sequence is 14 residues long. Per germline, CDR1 MRHNA and CDR2 SNTAGT. J was trimmed by 2 bases and V by 3 bases; bases with no gene match: 3. The CDR3 is CASSERQGNTEAFF. In DNA form, the CDR3 reads TGTGCCAGCAGTGAGCGACAGGGAAACACTGAAGCTTTCTTT.

This clonotype was counted only a few times. This CDR3 is CASSRDRISGANVLTF. For the CDR3, the DNA is TGTGCCAGCTCCCGGGACAGAATCTCTGGGGCCAACGTCCTGACTTTC. V gene TRBV18 combines with J gene TRBJ2-6; 7 nucleotides line up with TRBD1. This CDR3 has 16 residues. Germline CDR1 and CDR2: KGHSH and LQKENI. V was clipped by 6 bases and J by 0 bases; unmatched bases: 5. The entire variable domain, with the rest obtained from reference TRBV18 and TRBJ2-6, is as follows: NAGVMQNPRHLVRRRGQEARLRCSPMKGHSHVYWYRQLPEEGLKFMVYLQKENIIDESGMPKERFSAEFPKEGPSILRIQQVVRGDSAAYFCASSRDRISGANVLTFGAGSRLTVL.